The 9 T cell receptor beta chains given below trace back to one sample, sequenced in a study of technical replicates of blood from several donors. TCRdb's table, derived via immunoSEQ multiplex PCR, lists solely in-frame clones and lacks some. This sample has 68,000 or so clones, with about nine tenths found just once. The sequencing input was PBMCs. These receptors came from a human donor in good health. Some clones in this sample may be carry-over from other donors' samples.

The CDR3 bases are TGTGCCAGCAGCTACACTAGCGCACAGTCCTACGAGCAGTACTTC. Translation gives CASSYTSAQSYEQYF. The chain is built from TRBV7-9 and TRBJ2-7; 7 nucleotides agree with TRBD2. Trimming took 4 bases from V and 1 from J; bases not matched to a gene: 7. Germline CDR1 SEHNR, CDR2 FQNEAQ (reference sequence). There are 15 residues in the CDR3. The entire variable domain, with the rest obtained from reference TRBV7-9 and TRBJ2-7, is as follows: DTGVSQNPRHKITKRGQNVTFRCDPISEHNRLYWYRQTLGQGPEFLTYFQNEAQLEKSRLLSDRFSAERPKGSFSTLEIQRTEQGDSAMYLCASSYTSAQSYEQYFGPGTRLTVT.

The chain couples TRBV9 to TRBJ2-5, with D hard to call. Germline V gene data show CDR1 as SGDLS and CDR2 as YYNGEE. The CDR3 extends over 14 amino acids. With 0 bases removed from V and 1 base from J, the gap between germline ends came to 7 bases. The CDR3 spells CASSVEWAQETQYF. DNA for the CDR3: TGTGCCAGCAGCGTAGAGTGGGCCCAAGAGACCCAGTACTTC.

Of note for this clone: This same CDR3 is encoded by further DNA sequences in the sample. The chain employs TRBV6-5 and TRBJ1-6; 7 bases are shared with TRBD1. Per the germline V gene, CDR1 is MNHEY and CDR2 is SVGAGI. This CDR3 is built from 16 residues. With V trimmed by 0 bases and J by 4 bases, 3 bases remained unmatched. The CDR3 protein is CASSYSTGHYNSPLHF. The CDR3 DNA follows: TGTGCCAGCAGTTACTCGACAGGGCATTATAATTCACCCCTCCACTTT.

The chain employs TRBV7-9 and TRBJ2-3; TRBD2 might be the D (5 bases). The length of the CDR3 is 15 residues. Germline lookup yields CDR1 SEHNR and CDR2 FQNEAQ (reference sequence). V dropped 5 bases and J dropped 5 bases, with 17 bases sitting between them. CDR3 loop: CASSMGLRGGDTQYF. In nucleotides, the CDR3 is TGTGCCAGCAGCATGGGCCTTAGAGGAGGAGATACGCAGTATTTT.

The V call is TRBV28, the J call TRBJ1-2, with D maybe TRBD1 (6 bases). The ends were cut back, 7 bases at V and 2 bases at J, with 17 bases in the middle. CDR1 is MDHEN, CDR2 SYDVKM, per germline. CDR3 length: 15 amino acids. DNA of the CDR3: TGTGCCAGCACCCTAGGGGGGGCGGGGAACTATGGCTACACCTTC. Protein product: CASTLGGAGNYGYTF.

The chain carries TRBV5-1 and TRBJ2-3; D is possibly TRBD2 (6 bases). CDR1 SGHRS and CDR2 YFSETQ come from the germline V gene. V was trimmed by 0 bases and J by 4 bases, leaving 9 bases between them. The CDR3 has 14 amino acids. The CDR3 DNA reads as TGCGCCAGCAGCTTGGGGGGGGAAGCAGATACGCAGTATTTT. Its translation is CASSLGGEADTQYF. Filled out from reference TRBV5-1 and TRBJ2-3, the complete variable domain reads KAGVTQTPRYLIKTRGQQVTLSCSPISGHRSVSWYQQTPGQGLQFLFEYFSETQRNKGNFPGRFSGRQFSNSRSEMNVSTLELGDSALYLCASSLGGEADTQYFGPGTRLTVL.

A few counts support this clone. This sequence joins TRBV2 and TRBJ2-1, with 7 bases that match TRBD2. J gave up 0 bases and V 6 bases, and 8 bases lay outside the gene matches. Germline V CDR1 and CDR2: SNHLY, FYNNEI. The CDR3 runs 16 residues. The CDR3 nucleotides read TGTGCCAGCAGCGGAACTAGCGTCGACTCCTACAATGAGCAGTTCTTC. It encodes CASSGTSVDSYNEQFF.

The chain carries TRBV5-4 and TRBJ2-5, with D tentatively TRBD2 (6 bases). Germline V gene data show CDR1 as SGHNT and CDR2 as YYREEE (reference sequence). V was pared by 1 base and J by 7 bases, with 8 bases between. This CDR3 contains 12 residues. CDR3 in amino acids: CASSLQGGTQYF. The CDR3 nucleotides are TGTGCCAGCAGCTTGCAGGGAGGGACCCAGTACTTC.

V usage is TRBV27 and J usage is TRBJ2-3; D not resolved. The V gene lost 3 bases and the J gene lost 2 bases, with 9 bases spanning the gap. Germline V gene sequence: CDR1 MNHEY, CDR2 SMNVEV (reference sequence). CDR3 length: 14 amino acids. The CDR3 loop is CASSLELHTDTQYF. CDR3 in DNA: TGTGCCAGCAGTTTGGAGTTGCACACAGATACGCAGTATTTT.